This TCR beta chain was observed in a study of shared clonotypes between healthy human individuals. Between the trimmed V and J ends, which lost 3 bases and 11 bases, there was a span of 11 bases. CDR3 length: 11 residues. Germline V gene lookup returns CDR1 DFQATT and CDR2 SNEGSKA (reference sequence). The table came from immunoSEQ multiplex PCR; TCRdb's copy has only in-frame clones and leaves some out. The table shows roughly 2.2 million clones, with under 95% occurring only once. J is TRBJ2-1 and V is TRBV20-1; tentatively, D is TRBD1 (6 bases). Sequences were obtained from naive CD4+ T cells from PBMCs. The subset: CD45RA+ positively selected. The sequence derives from a man aged 18 to 29 in good health. Some clones in this sample may be carry-over from other donors' samples. Here the CDR3 reads CSASRGGKQFF. CDR3 nucleotide sequence: TGCAGTGCTAGCAGGGGCGGTAAGCAGTTCTTC.